This passage covers 32 T cell receptor beta chains from one sample sequenced in a study of technical replicates of blood from several donors. Generated by immunoSEQ multiplex PCR, the TCRdb table keeps only in-frame clones and is missing some. The data show around 79,000 clones, with 85% to 95% seen just once and about 0.24% held by the top ten. The source material was T cells isolated from PBMCs. These receptors were taken from a human donor in good health.

J is TRBJ1-2 and V is TRBV2; TRBD1 agrees at 7 bases. The CDR3 contains 16 residues. The trim removed 4 bases at V and 0 bases at J, leaving 8 bases unmatched. Germline V gene sequence: CDR1 SNHLY, CDR2 FYNNEI. The CDR3 sequence: CASSGKMGTANYGYTF. The CDR3 DNA is TGTGCCAGCAGTGGTAAAATGGGGACAGCTAACTATGGCTACACCTTC.

This clone showed up just once. The J gene is TRBJ2-3, the V gene TRBV5-1; D is perhaps TRBD1 (6 bases). Germline V gene data show CDR1 as SGHRS and CDR2 as YFSETQ. CDR3 length: 14 residues. V lost 6 bases to trimming and J lost 0 bases, with 11 bases between them. The CDR3 region has the DNA TGCGCCAGCACCACAGGGTTTAGCACAGATACGCAGTATTTT. This sequence encodes CASTTGFSTDTQYF.

The chain recombines TRBV4-1 with TRBJ2-2, with D maybe TRBD2 (6 bases). Germline V gene lookup returns CDR1 MGHRA and CDR2 YSYEKL. The length of the CDR3 is 15 residues. Trimming cost V 1 base and J 4 bases, with 10 bases left between them. CDR3 residues: CASSQVQEGTGELFF. The CDR3, as DNA: TGCGCCAGCAGCCAAGTTCAGGAGGGCACCGGGGAGCTGTTTTTT.

This chain links TRBV7-9 with TRBJ1-1; TRBD1 might be the D (5 bases). From germline, CDR1 is SEHNR and CDR2 FQNEAQ (reference sequence). CDR3 size: 14 residues. Trimming stripped 5 bases from V and 0 bases from J, with 10 bases between. The CDR3 DNA is TGTGCCAGCAGCGTGGGCAGGGTGAACACTGAAGCTTTCTTT. Its translation is CASSVGRVNTEAFF.

This rearrangement joins TRBV29-1 to TRBJ1-2; D ambiguous. This CDR3 is 13 amino acids long. The germline V gene has CDR1 SQVTM and CDR2 ANQGSEA. Deletions cut 6 bases from V and 0 bases from J, with 11 bases between. CDR3 sequence: CSVEGSSNYGYTF. In nucleotides, the CDR3 is TGCAGCGTGGAGGGATCTTCTAACTATGGCTACACCTTC.

The chain has TRBV7-9 and TRBJ2-7, with TRBD2 as a possible D gene (5 bases). Germline values: CDR1 SEHNR, CDR2 FQNEAQ (reference sequence). The CDR3 sequence is 13 residues long. V was cut by 7 bases and J by 2 bases, with 12 bases left in between. The CDR3 here is CASTPPGTYEQYF. The CDR3 bases are TGTGCCAGCACCCCCCCGGGGACCTACGAGCAGTACTTC. Complete variable domain (other parts from reference TRBV7-9 and TRBJ2-7): DTGVSQNPRHKITKRGQNVTFRCDPISEHNRLYWYRQTLGQGPEFLTYFQNEAQLEKSRLLSDRFSAERPKGSFSTLEIQRTEQGDSAMYLCASTPPGTYEQYFGPGTRLTVT.

For the CDR3, the DNA is TGTGCCAGCAGTCAAGGGACAGGGGGCTACTATGGCTACACCTTC. It specifies CASSQGTGGYYGYTF. The V call is TRBV28, the J call TRBJ1-2; 12 bases map to TRBD1. The CDR3 length is 15 residues. V shed 5 bases, J shed 3 bases, and the junction held 4 bases outside the gene matches. Germline V gives CDR1 MDHEN, CDR2 SYDVKM.

The chain is built from TRBV7-2 and TRBJ1-2; D unclear. CDR3 length: 13 amino acids. Germline V CDR1 and CDR2: SGHTA, FQGNSA. V was trimmed by 1 base and J by 3 bases, leaving 6 bases between them. CDR3 protein: CASSLGQDYGYTF. In nucleotides, the CDR3 is TGTGCCAGCAGCTTAGGGCAAGACTATGGCTACACCTTC.

The V call is TRBV14, the J call TRBJ2-5, with D uncertain. Germline CDR1 SGHDN, CDR2 FVKESK. The germline V and J ends were trimmed by 0 bases and 5 bases, with 16 bases remaining between them. This CDR3 has 16 residues. Here the CDR3 reads CASSQDRLYSSETQYF. The CDR3, as DNA: TGTGCCAGCAGCCAAGATCGTTTGTACAGCTCTGAGACCCAGTACTTC.

The genes are TRBV18 and TRBJ2-5; a possible D gene is TRBD1 (5 bases). CDR3 length: 13 residues. Germline V gene data show CDR1 as KGHSH and CDR2 as LQKENI. Trimming cost V 3 bases and J 4 bases, with 9 bases left between them. The CDR3 protein is CASSPQGGETQYF. CDR3 bases: TGTGCCAGCTCACCCCAGGGTGGAGAGACCCAGTACTTC.

Only one count was recorded for this clone. The chain has TRBV6-1 and TRBJ1-3; TRBD1 agrees at 12 bases. Trimming cost V 4 bases and J 0 bases; bases outside gene matches: 10. This CDR3 has 19 residues. Germline V gene data show CDR1 as MNHNS and CDR2 as SASEGT. The CDR3 sequence is CASSVGTGGLKGSGNTIYF. The CDR3 coding sequence is TGTGCCAGCAGTGTCGGGACAGGGGGCCTGAAGGGCTCTGGAAACACCATATATTTT.

The V gene is TRBV4-2, the J gene TRBJ2-5; D is perhaps TRBD2 (5 bases). The germline V gene has CDR1 LGHNA and CDR2 YNFKEQ. The CDR3 has 17 amino acids. V lost 0 bases and J 3 bases, leaving 17 bases between the germline ends. The CDR3 DNA sequence: TGTGCCAGCAGCCAAGAATTCCAGGCGGCGGGTGAAGAGACCCAGTACTTC. This gives the protein CASSQEFQAAGEETQYF.

The genes are TRBV6-5 and TRBJ2-2; possible D gene TRBD2, 5 bases. CDR1 and CDR2 from the germline V gene are MNHEY and SVGAGI. The CDR3 spans 15 residues. V was cut by 0 bases and J by 6 bases, with 11 bases left in between. DNA for the CDR3: TGTGCCAGCAGTTACTCGATAGCGAGCCCCGGGGAGCTGTTTTTT. Amino acids: CASSYSIASPGELFF.

Concerning this clone: This CDR3 is also generated by other DNA sequences in the sample. This chain uses TRBV5-1 with TRBJ2-5, with 9 nucleotides matching TRBD1. V trimming: 2 bases; J trimming: 2 bases; junction bases outside the gene matches: 1. CDR1 and CDR2 (germline): SGHRS, YFSETQ. The CDR3 spans 14 residues. CDR3 nucleotides: TGCGCCAGCAGCTTAGACAGGGGGCAAGAGACCCAGTACTTC. Protein sequence: CASSLDRGQETQYF.

This chain uses TRBV5-6 with TRBJ1-1, with D tentatively TRBD1 (6 bases). The CDR3 is 13 residues long. V gave up 6 bases and J gave up 7 bases, with 16 bases separating them. The V gene's germline CDR1 is SGHDT and CDR2 YYEEEE. CDR3 DNA sequence: TGTGCCAGCACCATAAATGGACAGAGTGAAGCTTTCTTT. Translated: CASTINGQSEAFF.

The chain couples TRBV13 to TRBJ2-7, with TRBD2 matching 8 bases. Per germline, CDR1 PRHDT and CDR2 FYEKMQ (reference sequence). The CDR3 length is 14 residues. V dropped 5 bases and J dropped 6; count of bases not matched to a gene: 9. The CDR3 sequence: CASSPTREVFEQYF. CDR3 bases: TGTGCCAGCAGCCCTACGCGGGAGGTGTTCGAGCAGTACTTC.

Details on this clone: Relative to the germline gene, one junction end is altered; a read error may explain this. The chain joins TRBV7-7 to TRBJ2-7; possible D gene TRBD2, 6 bases. The germline gives CDR1 SSHAT, CDR2 FNYEAQ (reference sequence). CDR3 length: 13 residues. CDR3 sequence (DNA): TGTGCTAGCAGCCCCGGGGGAAGCAACGAGCAGTACTTC. This gives the protein CASSPGGSNEQYF.

The gene calls are TRBV15 and TRBJ2-7; TRBD2 matches 8 bases. The CDR3 loop spans 14 amino acids. The germline V gene encodes CDR1 LNHNV and CDR2 YYDKDF (reference sequence). V was pared by 7 bases and J by 2 bases, with 7 bases of the junction left unmatched. The CDR3 bases are TGTGCCACCACCGTGGCGGGAGGAACCTACGAGCAGTACTTC. Protein sequence: CATTVAGGTYEQYF.

The chain joins TRBV10-2 to TRBJ2-7, with 7 positions matching TRBD2. Trimming removed 5 bases from V and 1 base from J; junction bases left unmatched: 11. From germline, CDR1 is WSHSY and CDR2 SAAADI. This CDR3 has 16 residues. The CDR3 here is CASSLTGRPLSYEQYF. Written as DNA, the CDR3 is TGCGCCAGCAGTCTAACCGGGAGGCCCCTTTCCTACGAGCAGTACTTC.

CDR3 region: CASSRRGDSNQPQHF. The CDR3 region has the DNA TGTGCCAGCAGCCGCAGGGGGGATAGCAATCAGCCCCAGCATTTT. The chain uses TRBV9 and TRBJ1-5; TRBD1 aligns across 7 bases. This CDR3 is built from 15 residues. V was clipped by 4 bases and J by 0 bases; unmatched bases: 4. Germline CDR1 reads SGDLS; CDR2 reads YYNGEE.

The chain carries TRBV6-1 and TRBJ2-5, with D unresolved. The CDR3 loop spans 13 amino acids. Trimming took 8 bases from V and 2 from J, leaving 12 bases between them. CDR1 and CDR2 (germline): MNHNS, SASEGT. The CDR3 protein is CASHRHLQETQYF. CDR3 nucleotides: TGTGCCAGCCATCGACACCTGCAAGAGACCCAGTACTTC.

The chain joins TRBV7-9 to TRBJ1-5, with 9 positions matching TRBD1. The CDR3 totals 15 residues. The V gene end was trimmed by 6 bases and the J gene end by 4 bases; junction bases not matched to a gene: 7. The germline V gene encodes CDR1 SEHNR and CDR2 FQNEAQ (reference sequence). The CDR3 loop is CASSPGQGKNQPQHF. CDR3 nucleotides: TGTGCCAGCAGTCCGGGACAGGGAAAAAATCAGCCCCAGCATTTT.

The genes are TRBV27 and TRBJ1-1, with a possible D match to TRBD1 (5 bases). CDR1 is MNHEY, CDR2 SMNVEV, per germline (reference sequence). Trimming shortened V by 2 bases and J by 5 bases, and 9 bases separated the two germline ends. The CDR3 loop spans 13 amino acids. In DNA, the CDR3 is TGTGCCAGCAGTTTAAAGGGGATGACTGAAGCTTTCTTT. It is translated as CASSLKGMTEAFF.

The rearrangement uses TRBV7-9 and TRBJ2-7, with a tentative D call TRBD1 (6 bases). Germline V gene data show CDR1 as SEHNR and CDR2 as FQNEAQ (reference sequence). The CDR3 is 15 residues long. V lost 5 bases, J lost 5 bases, and 19 bases lay in between. CDR3 region: CASSHKGVTSHEQYF. In nucleotides, the CDR3 is TGTGCCAGCAGCCACAAGGGGGTAACGTCCCACGAGCAGTACTTC. The full variable domain, completed using reference TRBV7-9 and TRBJ2-7, is DTGVSQNPRHKITKRGQNVTFRCDPISEHNRLYWYRQTLGQGPEFLTYFQNEAQLEKSRLLSDRFSAERPKGSFSTLEIQRTEQGDSAMYLCASSHKGVTSHEQYFGPGTRLTVT.

The chain recombines TRBV2 with TRBJ2-6; weak D call: TRBD2 (5 bases). The CDR3 is 15 amino acids. The ends were cut back, 6 bases at V and 1 base at J, with 10 bases in the middle. Germline assignment: CDR1 SNHLY and CDR2 FYNNEI. CDR3 in amino acids: CASSKPGSGANVLTF. CDR3 sequence (DNA): TGTGCCAGCAGCAAGCCGGGGTCTGGGGCCAACGTCCTGACTTTC.

The chain links TRBV6-1 to TRBJ2-1; D is uncertain. CDR1 MNHNS and CDR2 SASEGT come from the germline V gene. Trimming stripped 4 bases from V and 4 bases from J, with 17 bases between. There are 16 residues in the CDR3. This CDR3 is CASSATSVSVYNEQFF. In DNA form, the CDR3 reads TGTGCCAGCAGTGCCACCTCCGTTTCGGTATACAATGAGCAGTTCTTC.

The rearrangement uses TRBV19 and TRBJ1-3; D gene uncertain. CDR1 LNHDA and CDR2 SQIVND come from the germline V gene (reference sequence). V lost 7 bases to trimming and J lost 0 bases, with 10 bases between them. This CDR3 is built from 14 residues. The CDR3 here is CASIPPSSGNTIYF. The DNA for the CDR3 is TGTGCCAGTATCCCGCCGAGCTCTGGAAACACCATATATTTT. Full variable domain (outside the CDR3, taken from reference TRBV19 and TRBJ1-3): DGGITQSPKYLFRKEGQNVTLSCEQNLNHDAMYWYRQDPGQGLRLIYYSQIVNDFQKGDIAEGYSVSREKKESFPLTVTSAQKNPTAFYLCASIPPSSGNTIYFGEGSWLTVV.

This rearrangement joins TRBV6-5 to TRBJ2-1; TRBD1 agrees at 10 bases. V trimming: 0 bases; J trimming: 9 bases; junction bases outside the gene matches: 8. Looked up from germline, CDR1 is MNHEY and CDR2 is SVGAGI. The length of the CDR3 is 16 residues. CDR3 sequence (DNA): TGTGCCAGCAGTTACTCCGGTCCCGGGACAGGGGCTGAGCAGTTCTTC. Its translation: CASSYSGPGTGAEQFF.

The chain uses TRBV5-1 and TRBJ2-1; TRBD2 might be the D (6 bases). Germline V gives CDR1 SGHRS, CDR2 YFSETQ. V lost 0 bases and J 0 bases, leaving 7 bases between the germline ends. The CDR3 runs to 15 residues. The CDR3 DNA reads as TGCGCCAGCAGCTTGGGCGGGGCCTCCTACAATGAGCAGTTCTTC. This codes for CASSLGGASYNEQFF.

The chain employs TRBV4-1 and TRBJ1-5; possible D gene TRBD1, 6 bases. This CDR3 comprises 13 residues. The V gene's germline CDR1 is MGHRA and CDR2 YSYEKL. The V and J ends lost 6 bases and 4 bases respectively, with 10 bases between them. CDR3 in DNA: TGCGCCAGCAGTGTACAGGGTAATCAGCCCCAGCATTTT. Residues: CASSVQGNQPQHF.

The rearrangement joins TRBV18 to TRBJ2-2, with a possible D match to TRBD2 (6 bases). The CDR3 spans 16 residues. Deletions cut 0 bases from V and 2 bases from J, with 10 bases between. Germline CDR1 KGHSH, CDR2 LQKENI. CDR3 loop: CASSPPEGTNTGELFF. The CDR3 region has the DNA TGTGCCAGCTCACCACCGGAGGGAACTAACACCGGGGAGCTGTTTTTT. Full variable domain (missing parts from reference TRBV18 and TRBJ2-2): NAGVMQNPRHLVRRRGQEARLRCSPMKGHSHVYWYRQLPEEGLKFMVYLQKENIIDESGMPKERFSAEFPKEGPSILRIQQVVRGDSAAYFCASSPPEGTNTGELFFGEGSRLTVL.

The chain's CDR3 is CASSTGSNYGYTF. For the CDR3, the DNA is TGTGCCAGCAGTACAGGGTCCAACTATGGCTACACCTTC. The V and J genes are TRBV6-5 and TRBJ1-2, with D possibly TRBD1 on 6 matching bases. Trimming shortened V by 5 bases and J by 2 bases, and 9 bases separated the two germline ends. The germline gives CDR1 MNHEY, CDR2 SVGAGI. The CDR3 is 13 amino acids.